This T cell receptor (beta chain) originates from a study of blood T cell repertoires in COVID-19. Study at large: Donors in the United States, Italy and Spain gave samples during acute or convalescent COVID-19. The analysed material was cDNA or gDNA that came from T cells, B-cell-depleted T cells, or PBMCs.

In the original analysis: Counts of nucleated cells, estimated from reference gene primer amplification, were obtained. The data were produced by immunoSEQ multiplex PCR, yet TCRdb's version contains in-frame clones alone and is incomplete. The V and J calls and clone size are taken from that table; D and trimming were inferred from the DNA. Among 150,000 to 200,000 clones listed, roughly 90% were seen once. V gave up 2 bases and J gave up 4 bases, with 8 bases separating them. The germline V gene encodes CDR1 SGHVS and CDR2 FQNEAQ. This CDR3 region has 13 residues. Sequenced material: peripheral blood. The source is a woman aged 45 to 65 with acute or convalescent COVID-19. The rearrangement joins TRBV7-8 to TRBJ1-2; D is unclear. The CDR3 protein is CASSLLEPYGYTF. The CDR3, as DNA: TGTGCCAGCAGCTTACTCGAGCCCTATGGCTACACCTTC.